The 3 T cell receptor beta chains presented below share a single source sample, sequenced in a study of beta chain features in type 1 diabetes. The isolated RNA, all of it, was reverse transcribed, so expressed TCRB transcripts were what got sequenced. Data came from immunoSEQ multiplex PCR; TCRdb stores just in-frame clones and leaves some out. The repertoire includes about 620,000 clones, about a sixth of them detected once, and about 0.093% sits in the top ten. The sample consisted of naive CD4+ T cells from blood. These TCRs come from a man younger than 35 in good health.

The CDR3 loop reads CASSWLLTSGSTDTQYF. CDR3 DNA sequence: TGCGCCAGCAGCTGGCTCCTGACTAGCGGAAGCACAGATACGCAGTATTTT. The chain has TRBV5-1 and TRBJ2-3, with 9 bases fitting TRBD2. The V gene end was trimmed by 3 bases and the J gene end by 0 bases; junction bases not matched to a gene: 8. Per the germline V gene, CDR1 is SGHRS and CDR2 is YFSETQ. The CDR3 length is 17 residues.

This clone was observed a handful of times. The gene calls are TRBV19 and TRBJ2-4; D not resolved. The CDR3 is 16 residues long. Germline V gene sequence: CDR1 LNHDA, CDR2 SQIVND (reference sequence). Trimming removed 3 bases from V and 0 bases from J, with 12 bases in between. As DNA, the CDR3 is TGTGCCAGTAGTATTGGCGCAGCACTAGCCAAAAACATTCAGTACTTC. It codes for CASSIGAALAKNIQYF.

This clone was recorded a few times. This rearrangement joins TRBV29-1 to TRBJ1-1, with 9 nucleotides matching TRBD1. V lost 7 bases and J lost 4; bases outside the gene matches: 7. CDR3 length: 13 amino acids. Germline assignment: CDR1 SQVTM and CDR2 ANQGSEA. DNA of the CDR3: TGCAGCGCTGGGACAGGGCGCACCACTGAAGCTTTCTTT. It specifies CSAGTGRTTEAFF.